Presented here are 15 T cell receptor beta chains from one specimen sequenced in a study of T cells after yellow fever vaccination. TCRdb reprocessed the 5' RACE reads via MiXCR and lists one record per CDR3 protein. The data contain 35,000 to 55,000 distinct CDR3 sequences, 6% to 7% of them seen just once; the ten biggest clones take up less than 11%. The sample here was PBMCs, either bulk or a sorted T-cell subset (CD4+, CD8+, memory, or dextramer-sorted; not recorded which), taken 45 days after the yellow fever booster vaccination. The receptors here all came from a man aged 25 to 45 who received the YFV17D yellow fever vaccine.

This clonotype appeared many times. This sequence joins TRBV12-3 or TRBV12-4 and TRBJ2-7, with no clear D. CDR3 length equals 12 residues. The ends were cut back, 0 bases at V and 5 bases at J, with 5 bases in the middle. The CDR3 DNA is TGTGCCAGCAGTTTAGCGGGGAACGAGCAGTACTTC. It codes for CASSLAGNEQYF.

At least ten counts were recorded for this clonotype. The gene calls are TRBV7-9 and TRBJ2-7; tentatively, D is TRBD1 (5 bases). This CDR3 has 14 amino acids. Trimming removed 6 bases at V and 4 bases at J, with 16 bases between. Germline V gene data show CDR1 as SEHNR and CDR2 as FQNEAQ (reference sequence). CDR3 coding DNA: TGTGCCAGCAGGTTAAGACAGTACCATTACGAGCAGTACTTC. Its translation: CASRLRQYHYEQYF.

This clonotype was counted ten times or more. As DNA, the CDR3 is TGTGCCAGCAGCTCCCTGACATGGGCAACTAATGAAAAACTGTTTTTT. Its translation is CASSSLTWATNEKLFF. The chain joins TRBV7-9 to TRBJ1-4; D remains ambiguous. The ends were cut back, 4 bases at V and 0 bases at J, with 12 bases in the middle. Germline-derived CDR1 and CDR2 are SEHNR and FQNEAQ (reference sequence). The CDR3 is made up of 16 amino acids. Full variable domain (rest looked up from reference TRBV7-9 and TRBJ1-4): DTGVSQNPRHKITKRGQNVTFRCDPISEHNRLYWYRQTLGQGPEFLTYFQNEAQLEKSRLLSDRFSAERPKGSFSTLEIQRTEQGDSAMYLCASSSLTWATNEKLFFGSGTQLSVL.

This clonotype was seen repeatedly, ten times or more. This chain uses TRBV7-6 with TRBJ2-5; no reliable D call. Trimming shortened V by 5 bases and J by 1 base, and 11 bases separated the two germline ends. The CDR3 loop spans 14 amino acids. Per the germline V gene, CDR1 is SGHVS and CDR2 is FNYEAQ. The CDR3 protein is CASSTQAGQETQYF. CDR3 in DNA: TGTGCCAGCAGCACTCAGGCTGGCCAAGAGACCCAGTACTTC.

Only a few counts were recorded for this clonotype. The genes are TRBV6-1 and TRBJ1-2; 7 nucleotides match TRBD1. CDR1 and CDR2 from the germline V gene are MNHNS and SASEGT. The CDR3 has 14 amino acids. The ends lost 8 bases at V and 5 bases at J; junction bases unmatched: 11. The CDR3 region has the DNA TGTGCCAGCCACAGAGGGGGCGCGAGATATGGCTACACCTTC. It yields the protein CASHRGGARYGYTF.

The chain is built from TRBV5-6 and TRBJ1-1; a possible D gene is TRBD1 (6 bases). The CDR3 runs to 15 residues. Trimming pared 0 bases from V and 1 base from J, leaving 10 bases between. The germline V gene encodes CDR1 SGHDT and CDR2 YYEEEE. The CDR3: CASSLGTVRNTEAFF. Here the CDR3 DNA reads TGTGCCAGCAGCTTGGGGACAGTGAGGAACACTGAAGCTTTCTTT.

This clonotype has a count of ten or more. J is TRBJ1-5 and V is TRBV12-3 or TRBV12-4, with D tentatively TRBD1 (5 bases). Trimming took off 2 bases at V and 5 bases at J, with 10 bases between the two ends. The CDR3 loop spans 14 amino acids. The DNA of the CDR3 is TGTGCCAGCAGTTTACGTCGCAGGGATCAGCCCCAGCATTTT. Encoded protein: CASSLRRRDQPQHF.

The V and J genes are TRBV4-3 and TRBJ1-5; perhaps TRBD1 as D (5 bases). In germline, CDR1 is LGHNA, CDR2 YSLEER. Trimming shortened V by 0 bases and J by 5 bases, and 23 bases separated the two germline ends. The CDR3 is 19 amino acids. The CDR3 sequence is CASSQDLGVRGGRYQPQHF. CDR3 DNA: TGCGCCAGCAGCCAAGATCTAGGAGTAAGGGGCGGTCGGTATCAGCCCCAGCATTTT.

In its sample, this clonotype was seen many times. CDR3 nucleotide sequence: TGTGCCAGCAGCCTCTCCGGGGTTGCAACTAATGAAAAACTGTTTTTT. Amino acid sequence: CASSLSGVATNEKLFF. The V call is TRBV7-8, the J call TRBJ1-4; unclear D gene. The CDR3 covers 16 residues. Germline V lookup: CDR1 SGHVS, CDR2 FQNEAQ. V lost 5 bases, J lost 0 bases, and 13 bases lay in between. Full variable domain (remainder filled in from reference TRBV7-8 and TRBJ1-4): GAGVSQSPRYKVAKRGQDVALRCDPISGHVSLFWYQQALGQGPEFLTYFQNEAQLDKSGLPSDRFFAERPEGSVSTLKIQRTQQEDSAVYLCASSLSGVATNEKLFFGSGTQLSVL.

In its sample, this clonotype was seen many times. The rearrangement uses TRBV11-2 and TRBJ2-1; 7 bases agree with TRBD2. The CDR3 is 15 residues long. Germline V gene lookup returns CDR1 SGHAT and CDR2 FQNNGV. V shed 6 bases, J shed 7 bases, and the junction held 12 bases outside the gene matches. In DNA, the CDR3 is TGTGCCAGCAGTACTCTGGCGGGAGTTAATAATGAGCAGTTCTTC. It is translated as CASSTLAGVNNEQFF.

The chain combines TRBV11-3 with TRBJ2-1; no reliable D call. Trimming took 1 base from V and 8 from J, leaving 9 bases between them. This CDR3 has 13 amino acids. Germline loops: CDR1 SGHNT, CDR2 YENEEA. In DNA, the CDR3 is TGTGCCAGCAGCTTAGTGTCGGTCGATGAGCAGTTCTTC. The encoded protein is CASSLVSVDEQFF.

This clonotype was found many times. V is TRBV27 and J is TRBJ2-5; TRBD1 matches at 8 bases. J lost 4 bases, V lost 4 bases, and 11 bases had no gene match. The germline CDR1 and CDR2 sequences are MNHEY and SMNVEV (reference sequence). CDR3 length: 16 residues. The CDR3 bases are TGTGCCAGCAGTTCCGCGAGGATCGGACAGGGAGAGACCCAGTACTTC. It is translated as CASSSARIGQGETQYF.

The gene calls are TRBV24-1 and TRBJ2-7; 10 bases match TRBD2. This CDR3 comprises 17 residues. Germline loops: CDR1 KGHDR, CDR2 SFDVKD. J gave up 5 bases and V 8 bases, and 17 bases lay outside the gene matches. Written as DNA, the CDR3 is TGTGCCACCACGCTGGGTTTCGCTAGCGGGAGAGGACACGAGCAGTACTTC. This gives the protein CATTLGFASGRGHEQYF.

To note about this clonotype: With a much larger clone just one base away, this may be a read error. J is TRBJ2-5 and V is TRBV20-1, with 9 nucleotides matching TRBD1. Germline V gives CDR1 DFQATT, CDR2 SNEGSKA (reference sequence). This CDR3 region has 14 residues. In nucleotides, the CDR3 is TGCAGCCTAACTCGTACAGGGGGCCGGGAGACCCAGTACTTC. The encoded protein is CSLTRTGGRETQYF.

The genes are TRBV5-1 and TRBJ2-7; TRBD1 aligns across 9 bases. Germline values: CDR1 SGHRS, CDR2 YFSETQ. V dropped 0 bases and J dropped 0; count of bases not matched to a gene: 4. This CDR3 is 16 amino acids long. CDR3 region: CASSLDGTGTSYEQYF. The CDR3 coding sequence is TGCGCCAGCAGCTTGGACGGGACAGGGACCTCCTACGAGCAGTACTTC.